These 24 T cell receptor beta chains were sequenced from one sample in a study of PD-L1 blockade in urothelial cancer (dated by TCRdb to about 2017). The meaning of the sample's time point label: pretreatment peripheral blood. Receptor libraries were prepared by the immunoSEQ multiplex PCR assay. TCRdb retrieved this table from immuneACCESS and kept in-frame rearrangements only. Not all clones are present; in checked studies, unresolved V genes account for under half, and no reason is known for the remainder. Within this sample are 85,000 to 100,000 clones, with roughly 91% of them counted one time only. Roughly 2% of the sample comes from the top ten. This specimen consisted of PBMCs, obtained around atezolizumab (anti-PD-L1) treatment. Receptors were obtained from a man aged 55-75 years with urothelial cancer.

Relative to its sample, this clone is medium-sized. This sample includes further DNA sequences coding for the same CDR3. CDR3 sequence: CASSQGAGPYEQYF. As DNA, the CDR3 is TGTGCCAGCAGCCAGGGAGCGGGGCCCTACGAGCAGTACTTC. This chain joins TRBV4-2 and TRBJ2-7, with 7 positions matching TRBD2. J lost 2 bases, V lost 3 bases, and 4 bases had no gene match. This CDR3 contains 14 residues. The germline gives CDR1 LGHNA, CDR2 YNFKEQ.

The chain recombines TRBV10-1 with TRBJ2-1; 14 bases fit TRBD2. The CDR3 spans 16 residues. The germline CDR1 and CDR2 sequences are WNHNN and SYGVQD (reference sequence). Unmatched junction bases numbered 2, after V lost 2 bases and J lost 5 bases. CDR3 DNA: TGCGCCAGCAGTGAGAGGGGACTAGCGGGGGACAATGAGCAGTTCTTC. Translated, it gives CASSERGLAGDNEQFF.

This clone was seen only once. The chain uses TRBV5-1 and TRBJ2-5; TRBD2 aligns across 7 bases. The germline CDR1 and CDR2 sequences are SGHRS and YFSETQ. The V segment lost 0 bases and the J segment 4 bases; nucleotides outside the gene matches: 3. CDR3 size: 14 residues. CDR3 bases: TGCGCCAGCAGCTTGGGGGAGGGAAGAGAGACCCAGTACTTC. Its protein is CASSLGEGRETQYF.

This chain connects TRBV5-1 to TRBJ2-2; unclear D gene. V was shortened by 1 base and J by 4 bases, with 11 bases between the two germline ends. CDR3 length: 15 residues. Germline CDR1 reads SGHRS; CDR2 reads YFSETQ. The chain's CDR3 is CASSLSWAATGELFF. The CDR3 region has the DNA TGCGCCAGCAGCTTGTCGTGGGCAGCCACCGGGGAGCTGTTTTTT.

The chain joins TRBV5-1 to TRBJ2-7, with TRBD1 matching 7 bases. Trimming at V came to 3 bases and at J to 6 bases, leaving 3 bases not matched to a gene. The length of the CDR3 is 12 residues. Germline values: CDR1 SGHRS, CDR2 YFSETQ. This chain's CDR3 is CASSSTGREQYF. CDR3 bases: TGCGCCAGCAGCTCGACAGGGCGCGAGCAGTACTTC.

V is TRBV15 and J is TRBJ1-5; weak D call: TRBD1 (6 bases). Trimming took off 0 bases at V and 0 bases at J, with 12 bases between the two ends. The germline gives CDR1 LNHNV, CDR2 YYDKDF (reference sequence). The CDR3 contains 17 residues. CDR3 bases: TGTGCCACCAGCAGAGATGTTGGGACATCTAGCAATCAGCCCCAGCATTTT. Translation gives CATSRDVGTSSNQPQHF.

This CDR3 reads CAIQEEETQYF. CDR3 DNA: TGCGCCATCCAGGAAGAAGAGACCCAGTACTTC. The J gene is TRBJ2-5, the V gene TRBV10-2; the D is unclear. Trimming took off 10 bases at V and 3 bases at J, with 9 bases between the two ends. Germline V gives CDR1 WSHSY, CDR2 SAAADI. CDR3 length equals 11 residues.

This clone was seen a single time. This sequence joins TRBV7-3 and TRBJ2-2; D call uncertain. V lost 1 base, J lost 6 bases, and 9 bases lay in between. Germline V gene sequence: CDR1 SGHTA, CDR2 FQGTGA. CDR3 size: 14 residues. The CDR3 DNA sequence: TGTGCCAGCAGCTTAAATCAACTCGCCGGGGAGCTGTTTTTT. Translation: CASSLNQLAGELFF.

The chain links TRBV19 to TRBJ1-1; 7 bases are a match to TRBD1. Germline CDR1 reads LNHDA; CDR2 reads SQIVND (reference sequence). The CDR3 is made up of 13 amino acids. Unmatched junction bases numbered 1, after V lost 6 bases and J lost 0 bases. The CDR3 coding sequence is TGTGCCAGTAGCGGACAGGTGAACACTGAAGCTTTCTTT. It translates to CASSGQVNTEAFF.

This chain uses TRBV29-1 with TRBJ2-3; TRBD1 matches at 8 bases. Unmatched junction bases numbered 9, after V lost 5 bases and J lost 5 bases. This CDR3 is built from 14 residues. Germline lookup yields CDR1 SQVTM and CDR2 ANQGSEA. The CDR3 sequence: CSVFGRQGLDTQYF. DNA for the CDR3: TGCAGCGTTTTCGGGAGACAGGGGTTAGATACGCAGTATTTT.

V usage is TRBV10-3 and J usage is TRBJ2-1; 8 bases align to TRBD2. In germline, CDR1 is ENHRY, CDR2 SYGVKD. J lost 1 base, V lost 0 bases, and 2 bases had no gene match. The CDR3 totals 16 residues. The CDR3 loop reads CAISESASGSYNEQFF. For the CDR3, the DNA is TGTGCCATCAGTGAGTCGGCTAGCGGGTCCTACAATGAGCAGTTCTTC.

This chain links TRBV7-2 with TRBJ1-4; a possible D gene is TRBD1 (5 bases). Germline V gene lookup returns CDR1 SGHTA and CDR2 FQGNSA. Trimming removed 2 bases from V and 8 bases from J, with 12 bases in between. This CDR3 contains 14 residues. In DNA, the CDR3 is TGTGCCAGCAGCTTAAACACAGGAAAGGAAAAACTGTTTTTT. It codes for CASSLNTGKEKLFF.

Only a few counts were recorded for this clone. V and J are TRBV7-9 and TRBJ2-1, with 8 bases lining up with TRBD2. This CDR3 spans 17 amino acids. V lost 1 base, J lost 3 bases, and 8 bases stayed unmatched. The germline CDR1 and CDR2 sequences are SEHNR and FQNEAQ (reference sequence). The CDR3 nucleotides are TGTGCCAGCAGCTTAGGATACGGGGGGGGACGCTACAATGAGCAGTTCTTC. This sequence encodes CASSLGYGGGRYNEQFF.

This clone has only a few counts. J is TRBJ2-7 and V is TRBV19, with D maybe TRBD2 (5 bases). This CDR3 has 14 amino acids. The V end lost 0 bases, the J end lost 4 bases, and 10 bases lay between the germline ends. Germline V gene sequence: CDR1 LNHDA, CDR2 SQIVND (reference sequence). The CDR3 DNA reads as TGTGCCAGTAGTATAGAGAACGGACTTTACGAGCAGTACTTC. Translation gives CASSIENGLYEQYF.

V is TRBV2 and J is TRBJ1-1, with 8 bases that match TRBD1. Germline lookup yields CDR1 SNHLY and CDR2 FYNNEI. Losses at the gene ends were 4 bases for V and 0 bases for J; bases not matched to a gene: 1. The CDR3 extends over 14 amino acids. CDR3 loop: CASSGQGMNTEAFF. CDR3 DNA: TGTGCCAGCAGTGGACAGGGGATGAACACTGAAGCTTTCTTT.

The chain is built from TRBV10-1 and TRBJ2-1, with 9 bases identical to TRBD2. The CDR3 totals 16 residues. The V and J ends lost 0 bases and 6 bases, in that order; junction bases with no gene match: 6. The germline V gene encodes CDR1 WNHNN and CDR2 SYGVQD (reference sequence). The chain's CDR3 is CASSESSGSSTNEQFF. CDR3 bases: TGCGCCAGCAGTGAGTCTAGCGGGAGTTCTACCAATGAGCAGTTCTTC.

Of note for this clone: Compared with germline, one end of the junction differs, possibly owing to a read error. DNA for the CDR3: TGTGCCAGTAGAGGGGGATATAATTCGCCCCTCCACTTT. Its translation is CASRGGYNSPLHF. The chain joins TRBV19 to TRBJ1-6; D might be TRBD1 (6 bases). Looked up from germline, CDR1 is LNHDA and CDR2 is SQIVND (reference sequence). CDR3 length: 13 residues.

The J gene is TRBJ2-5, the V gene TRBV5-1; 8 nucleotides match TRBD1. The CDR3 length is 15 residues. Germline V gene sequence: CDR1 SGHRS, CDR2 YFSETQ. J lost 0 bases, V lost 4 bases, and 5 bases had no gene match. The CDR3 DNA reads TGCGCCAGCAGCCCTGGACAGGGAGACCAAGAGACCCAGTACTTC. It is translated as CASSPGQGDQETQYF.

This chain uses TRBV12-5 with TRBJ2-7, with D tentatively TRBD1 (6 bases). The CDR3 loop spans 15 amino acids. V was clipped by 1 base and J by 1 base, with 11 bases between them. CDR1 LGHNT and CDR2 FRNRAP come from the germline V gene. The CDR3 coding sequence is TGTGCTAGTGGTTTGGACCCAGGGGAGTCCTACGAGCAGTACTTC. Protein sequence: CASGLDPGESYEQYF.

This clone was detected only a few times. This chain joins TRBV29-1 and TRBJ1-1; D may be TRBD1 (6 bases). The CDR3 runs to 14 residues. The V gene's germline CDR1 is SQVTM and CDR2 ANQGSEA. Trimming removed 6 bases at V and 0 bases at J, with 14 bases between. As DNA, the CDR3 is TGCAGCGTACAAATGGGACAACTGAACACTGAAGCTTTCTTT. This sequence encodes CSVQMGQLNTEAFF.

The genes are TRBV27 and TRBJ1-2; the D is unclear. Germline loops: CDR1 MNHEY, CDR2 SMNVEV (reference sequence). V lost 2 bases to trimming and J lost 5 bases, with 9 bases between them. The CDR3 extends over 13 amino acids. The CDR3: CASSLSRSYGYTF. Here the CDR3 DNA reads TGTGCCAGCAGTTTAAGCCGTAGTTATGGCTACACCTTC.

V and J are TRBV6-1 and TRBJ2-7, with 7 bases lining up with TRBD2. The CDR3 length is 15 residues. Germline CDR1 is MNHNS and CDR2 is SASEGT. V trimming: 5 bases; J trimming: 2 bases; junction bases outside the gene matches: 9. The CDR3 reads CASSRAGEATYEQYF. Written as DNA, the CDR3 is TGTGCCAGCAGTCGGGCGGGGGAGGCCACCTACGAGCAGTACTTC.

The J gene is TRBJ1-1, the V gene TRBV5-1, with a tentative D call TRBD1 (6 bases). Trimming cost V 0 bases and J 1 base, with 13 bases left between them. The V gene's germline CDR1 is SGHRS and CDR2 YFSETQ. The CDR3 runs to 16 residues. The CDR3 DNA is TGCGCCAGCAGCTTGGTTGGGGGGGGCGAGAACACTGAAGCTTTCTTT. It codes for CASSLVGGGENTEAFF.

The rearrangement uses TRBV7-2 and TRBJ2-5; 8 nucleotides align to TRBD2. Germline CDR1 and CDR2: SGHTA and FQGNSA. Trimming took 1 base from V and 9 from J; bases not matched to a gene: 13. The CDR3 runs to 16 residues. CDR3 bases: TGTGCCAGCAGCTTAGAGTTAGCGGGGCCTCAAGGGGCCCAGTACTTC. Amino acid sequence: CASSLELAGPQGAQYF.